The present TCR beta chain was sequenced within a study of blood T cell repertoires in COVID-19. Participants were aged about 18 to 89 years from approximately 23 US areas. Study processing details: Cell counts per sample came from amplifying reference gene primers. Produced via immunoSEQ multiplex PCR; TCRdb's table is partial and in-frame only. D and trimming come from the DNA, and the V and J calls and clone size come from that table. This sample carries approximately 200,000 clones, around 80% of them seen once, and the ten largest clones take 1.8%. CDR3 length equals 13 residues. Germline V lookup: CDR1 SGHNT, CDR2 YYREEE (reference sequence). V was trimmed by 0 bases and J by 6 bases, leaving 9 bases between them.

Sample: PBMCs or T cells enriched from blood (not recorded which). This chain joins TRBV5-4 and TRBJ1-1, with D maybe TRBD1 (6 bases). The receptor comes from a man in his 60s who had recovered from COVID-19. The chain's CDR3 is CASSLEGGAEAFF. The CDR3 coding sequence is TGTGCCAGCAGCTTGGAAGGGGGGGCTGAAGCTTTCTTT.